These T cell receptor beta chains were read from a single sample in a study of T-cell memory formation after mild COVID-19. TCRdb reprocessed the 5' RACE reads with MiXCR, giving one entry per CDR3 protein. This sample has about 350,000 distinct CDR3 sequences, with about an eighth found just once. Sequencing used PBMCs or a T cell subset sorted from them (not recorded which). These receptors originate from a young man who had mild COVID-19 (a few samples of this study predate the infection). Cell type and time point are not known. The CDR3 runs from the conserved cysteine through the conserved F or W. The order of the fields is clone size, V gene, D gene, J gene, CDR3 DNA, CDR3 protein. A D gene is named only where the DNA matches it firmly. Expanded clones are given a class, and other clones once, few, many or no size at all.

abundance: .
v_gene: TRBV6-5
d_gene: .
j_gene: TRBJ2-5
CDR3nt: TGTGCCAGCAGTTACTCGACAGGCGAGAGGGAGACCCAGTACTTC
CDR3aa: CASSYSTGERETQYF

abundance: .
v_gene: TRBV29-1
d_gene: .
j_gene: TRBJ1-1
CDR3nt: TGCAGCGTTCAAAGGAACTTGAACACTGAAGCTTTCTTT
CDR3aa: CSVQRNLNTEAFF

abundance: .
v_gene: TRBV19
d_gene: TRBD2
j_gene: TRBJ2-1
CDR3nt: TGTGCCAGTAGTAGAAGCGGGGTGAGTGAGCAGTTCTTC
CDR3aa: CASSRSGVSEQFF

abundance: few
v_gene: TRBV12-3/TRBV12-4
d_gene: TRBD1
j_gene: TRBJ2-3
CDR3nt: TGTGCCAGCAGTTTGGGACAGGGGTCTGCAGATACGCAGTATTTT
CDR3aa: CASSLGQGSADTQYF

abundance: few
v_gene: TRBV7-3
d_gene: TRBD2
j_gene: TRBJ2-5
CDR3nt: TGTGCCAGCAGGGCGGGTAGCGGGGGTTGGGAGACCCAGTACTTC
CDR3aa: CASRAGSGGWETQYF

abundance: few
v_gene: TRBV18
d_gene: TRBD2
j_gene: TRBJ2-1
CDR3nt: TGTGCCAGCTCATATACTAGCGGGGGGTACAATGAGCAGTTCTTC
CDR3aa: CASSYTSGGYNEQFF

abundance: .
v_gene: TRBV5-1
d_gene: .
j_gene: TRBJ2-7
CDR3nt: TGCGCCAGCAGCCCCCCGCGTGAAACAGGGCTCGAGCAGTACTTC
CDR3aa: CASSPPRETGLEQYF

abundance: many
v_gene: TRBV11-2
d_gene: .
j_gene: TRBJ1-1
CDR3nt: TGTGCCAGCAGCACTTTTCCAGAAGGGACTGAAGCTTTCTTT
CDR3aa: CASSTFPEGTEAFF

abundance: .
v_gene: TRBV5-6
d_gene: .
j_gene: TRBJ1-1
CDR3nt: TGTGCCAGCAGCCCGGGACCTCCTATGAACACTGAAGCTTTCTTT
CDR3aa: CASSPGPPMNTEAFF

abundance: few
v_gene: TRBV29-1
d_gene: .
j_gene: TRBJ2-2
CDR3nt: TGCAGCGTAACCAGGGGAGCCGGGGAGCTGTTTTTT
CDR3aa: CSVTRGAGELFF

abundance: few
v_gene: TRBV27
d_gene: .
j_gene: TRBJ1-6
CDR3nt: TGTGCCAGCAGCCCCGGGGGGGCAATTGCCAGTAGATCACCCCTCCACTTT
CDR3aa: CASSPGGAIASRSPLHF

abundance: .
v_gene: TRBV5-4
d_gene: TRBD1
j_gene: TRBJ1-2
CDR3nt: TGTGCCAGCAGTTACGACAGGGGGGGCTTTGGCTACACCTTC
CDR3aa: CASSYDRGGFGYTF

abundance: .
v_gene: TRBV7-2
d_gene: .
j_gene: TRBJ1-2
CDR3nt: TGTGCCAGCAGCTTATATTACCTCCAGCCAGGCTATGGCTACACCTTC
CDR3aa: CASSLYYLQPGYGYTF

abundance: .
v_gene: TRBV3-1
d_gene: .
j_gene: TRBJ1-2
CDR3nt: TGTGCCAGCAGCCAAGGTTCAGCGAATTTGTATGGCTACACCTTC
CDR3aa: CASSQGSANLYGYTF

abundance: few
v_gene: TRBV2
d_gene: .
j_gene: TRBJ1-1
CDR3nt: TGTGCCAGCAGTGAAAAGGGGGAGCTGAACACTGAAGCTTTCTTT
CDR3aa: CASSEKGELNTEAFF

abundance: once
v_gene: TRBV4-3
d_gene: .
j_gene: TRBJ1-2
CDR3nt: TGCGCCAGCAGCCAAGACTTTGGTATGAGCGGCTACACCTTC
CDR3aa: CASSQDFGMSGYTF

abundance: few
v_gene: TRBV5-1
d_gene: .
j_gene: TRBJ1-6
CDR3nt: TGCGCCAGCAGCTTGGATTGGGGGCTGAATTCACCCCTCCACTTT
CDR3aa: CASSLDWGLNSPLHF

abundance: .
v_gene: TRBV4-3
d_gene: TRBD2
j_gene: TRBJ2-1
CDR3nt: TGCGCCAGCAGCCAACAACAACCTCTAGCGGGGGGTTTCTTTGAGCAGTTCTTC
CDR3aa: CASSQQQPLAGGFFEQFF

abundance: few
v_gene: TRBV6-2/TRBV6-3
d_gene: TRBD1
j_gene: TRBJ1-6
CDR3nt: TGTGCCAGCACCCACGAGTACAGGGGGAATTCACCCCTCCACTTT
CDR3aa: CASTHEYRGNSPLHF

abundance: .
v_gene: TRBV7-2
d_gene: .
j_gene: TRBJ1-1
CDR3nt: TGTGCCAGCAGCATACAAACTACAGCGAACACTGAAGCTTTCTTT
CDR3aa: CASSIQTTANTEAFF

abundance: .
v_gene: TRBV6-5
d_gene: .
j_gene: TRBJ1-2
CDR3nt: TGTGCCAGCAGTTATCTGGGGAATGGCTACACCTTC
CDR3aa: CASSYLGNGYTF

abundance: .
v_gene: TRBV12-3/TRBV12-4
d_gene: .
j_gene: TRBJ1-5
CDR3nt: TGTGCCAGCAGTACCAGATCTTATCAGCCCCAGCATTTT
CDR3aa: CASSTRSYQPQHF

abundance: few
v_gene: TRBV6-5
d_gene: .
j_gene: TRBJ2-7
CDR3nt: TGTGCCAGCAGTTCGGGACGAATATACGAGCAGTACTTC
CDR3aa: CASSSGRIYEQYF

abundance: few
v_gene: TRBV6-2/TRBV6-3
d_gene: .
j_gene: TRBJ1-5
CDR3nt: TGTGCCAGCAGTCCCTCTACCTATCAGCCCCAGCATTTT
CDR3aa: CASSPSTYQPQHF

abundance: few
v_gene: TRBV5-4
d_gene: .
j_gene: TRBJ2-1
CDR3nt: TGTGCCAGCAGCTTGAGGGGGTCGGAACGCAATGAGCAGTTCTTC
CDR3aa: CASSLRGSERNEQFF

abundance: few
v_gene: TRBV13
d_gene: TRBD1
j_gene: TRBJ2-4
CDR3nt: TGTGCCAGCAGCTTAGAGGGACAGGGGGCAAACATTCAGTACTTC
CDR3aa: CASSLEGQGANIQYF

abundance: few
v_gene: TRBV7-9
d_gene: .
j_gene: TRBJ2-7
CDR3nt: TGTGCCAGCAGCCAACTCCGGGGGGCCCGCCACGAGCAGTACTTC
CDR3aa: CASSQLRGARHEQYF

abundance: .
v_gene: TRBV4-3
d_gene: TRBD2
j_gene: TRBJ2-3
CDR3nt: TGCGCCAGCAGCCCTTCCCGGGGGGGGTGGACAGATACGCAGTATTTT
CDR3aa: CASSPSRGGWTDTQYF

abundance: many
v_gene: TRBV18
d_gene: .
j_gene: TRBJ1-1
CDR3nt: TGTGCCAGCTCACCAAGCGGGGGCCTCACTGAAGCTTTCTTT
CDR3aa: CASSPSGGLTEAFF